The 2 T cell receptor beta chains below all came from one sample that was sequenced in a study of T cells after yellow fever vaccination. TCRdb analysed the 5' RACE reads with MiXCR anew, one entry per CDR3 protein. Of under 550,000 distinct CDR3 sequences in the sample, 21% were seen once. The input for sequencing was PBMCs, taken less than 25 days after the first yellow fever vaccination. All receptors derive from a man younger than 35 who received the YFV17D yellow fever vaccine.

The chain joins TRBV27 to TRBJ2-2; D remains unclear. The length of the CDR3 is 16 residues. Germline V gene data show CDR1 as MNHEY and CDR2 as SMNVEV (reference sequence). The V end was cut by 8 bases, the J end by 2 bases, with 18 bases between. CDR3 in DNA: TGTGCCAGCCGCCAGGTCGGAACAGCAAACACCGGGGAGCTGTTTTTT. This codes for CASRQVGTANTGELFF.

This clonotype appeared a few times. Written as DNA, the CDR3 is TGTGCCAGTCACCGGGACCGACAAGATGATACGCAGTATTTT. Translation: CASHRDRQDDTQYF. The rearrangement uses TRBV18 and TRBJ2-3, with D possibly being TRBD1 or TRBD2 (5 bases each). The length of the CDR3 is 14 residues. Trimming pared 9 bases from V and 6 bases from J, leaving 19 bases between. Per the germline V gene, CDR1 is KGHSH and CDR2 is LQKENI.